The 17 T cell receptor beta chains listed next were all sequenced from one sample in a study of blood T cell repertoires in COVID-19. The repertoire was sequenced with immunoSEQ multiplex PCR; TCRdb's copy has only in-frame clones and lacks some. The sample records 140,000 to 150,000 clones, 88% being singletons. The sequenced material came from peripheral blood. Receptors were obtained from a man between 65 and 80 years old with acute or convalescent COVID-19.

DNA for the CDR3: TGTGCCAGCAGCCAAGATTCAGGGCTGGGCTACACCTTC. It specifies CASSQDSGLGYTF. The chain combines TRBV4-2 with TRBJ1-2; a weak D match, TRBD1 (5 bases). Looked up from germline, CDR1 is LGHNA and CDR2 is YNFKEQ. V dropped 0 bases and J dropped 8 bases, with 10 bases sitting between them. The CDR3 covers 13 residues.

V usage is TRBV6-5 and J usage is TRBJ2-5, with 11 bases fitting TRBD2. Losses at the gene ends were 6 bases for V and 2 bases for J; bases not matched to a gene: 2. The CDR3 spans 14 residues. Germline CDR1 is MNHEY and CDR2 is SVGAGI. CDR3 in amino acids: CASRLAGVQETQYF. The CDR3 DNA is TGTGCCAGCAGACTAGCGGGGGTTCAAGAGACCCAGTACTTC.

V is TRBV7-9 and J is TRBJ1-2; weak D call: TRBD1 (6 bases). CDR3 length equals 14 residues. Deletions cut 1 base from V and 2 bases from J, with 8 bases between. CDR1 is SEHNR, CDR2 FQNEAQ, per germline (reference sequence). The CDR3 DNA follows: TGTGCCAGCAGCTTAGGTCAGGGGAACTATGGCTACACCTTC. Amino acid sequence: CASSLGQGNYGYTF. Based on the CDR3 plus reference TRBV7-9 and TRBJ1-2, the full variable domain is DTGVSQNPRHKITKRGQNVTFRCDPISEHNRLYWYRQTLGQGPEFLTYFQNEAQLEKSRLLSDRFSAERPKGSFSTLEIQRTEQGDSAMYLCASSLGQGNYGYTFGSGTRLTVV.

The CDR3 here is CASSSSGGGYEQYF. The CDR3 DNA is TGTGCCAGCAGCTCTAGCGGGGGGGGCTACGAGCAGTACTTC. V gene TRBV5-4 combines with J gene TRBJ2-7; 12 positions match TRBD2. Trimming removed 3 bases from V and 3 bases from J; junction bases left unmatched: 1. The CDR3 is 14 residues long. Germline loops: CDR1 SGHNT, CDR2 YYREEE (reference sequence).

The chain couples TRBV5-1 to TRBJ2-2; 10 bases agree with TRBD1. Looked up from germline, CDR1 is SGHRS and CDR2 is YFSETQ. V shed 4 bases and J 6 bases; nucleotides not matched to a gene: 12. The CDR3 is 17 residues long. CDR3 sequence: CASSRELGQGSPGELFF. DNA of the CDR3: TGCGCCAGCAGCAGAGAACTGGGACAGGGGAGTCCCGGGGAGCTGTTTTTT.

This clone was seen just once. V is TRBV27 and J is TRBJ1-1; D possibly corresponds to TRBD1 (5 bases). The CDR3 has 15 amino acids. Trimming removed 9 bases at V and 2 bases at J, with 19 bases between. Germline lookup yields CDR1 MNHEY and CDR2 SMNVEV (reference sequence). This CDR3 is CASSRRGGANTEAFF. Written as DNA, the CDR3 is TGTGCCAGTTCCCGGCGGGGAGGGGCAAACACTGAAGCTTTCTTT.

This sequence joins TRBV6-5 and TRBJ1-2; D may be TRBD1 (5 bases). Germline CDR1 and CDR2: MNHEY and SVGAGI. The CDR3 is made up of 14 amino acids. The V end lost 6 bases, the J end lost 7 bases, and 18 bases lay between the germline ends. CDR3 coding DNA: TGTGCCAGCAGAAAAATCGACAGCGATTTTGGCTACACCTTC. Its protein is CASRKIDSDFGYTF.

Worth noting for this clone: The same CDR3 also results from other DNA sequences found in this sample. The chain couples TRBV12-3 or TRBV12-4 to TRBJ1-1, with D unresolved. V was pared by 3 bases and J by 2 bases, with 4 bases between. This CDR3 has 12 residues. This CDR3 reads CASSFVNTEAFF. CDR3 in DNA: TGTGCCAGCAGTTTCGTAAACACTGAAGCTTTCTTT.

The chain combines TRBV7-8 with TRBJ1-1; no clear D. The germline V and J ends were trimmed by 6 bases and 0 bases, with 8 bases remaining between them. Germline loops: CDR1 SGHVS, CDR2 FQNEAQ. This CDR3 spans 13 amino acids. This CDR3 reads CASRQTVNTEAFF. CDR3 nucleotide sequence: TGTGCCAGCAGGCAAACAGTGAACACTGAAGCTTTCTTT.

The chain carries TRBV19 and TRBJ1-5, with D hard to call. CDR1 and CDR2 (germline): LNHDA, SQIVND (reference sequence). Trimming removed 7 bases at V and 0 bases at J, with 7 bases between. The CDR3 is 13 amino acids. CDR3 sequence reads: CASKQYSNQPQHF. The DNA for the CDR3 is TGTGCCAGTAAACAGTATAGCAATCAGCCCCAGCATTTT.

This chain links TRBV2 with TRBJ1-6; D not resolved. Germline V gives CDR1 SNHLY, CDR2 FYNNEI. V was trimmed by 1 base and J by 4 bases, leaving 14 bases between them. This CDR3 is built from 17 residues. The CDR3 DNA is TGTGCCAGCAGTGAAGTTAAAACAGTAGATTATAATTCACCCCTCCACTTT. Residues: CASSEVKTVDYNSPLHF.

The gene calls are TRBV7-2 and TRBJ2-1; 15 bases fit TRBD2. This CDR3 is 18 amino acids long. Per the germline V gene, CDR1 is SGHTA and CDR2 is FQGNSA. The junction had 13 bases not matched to a gene; V was cut back by 4 bases and J by 9 bases. Written as DNA, the CDR3 is TGTGCCAGCAGCTCCCCGGGACTAGCGGGAGGACTACAAGGTGAGCAGTTCTTC. This gives the protein CASSSPGLAGGLQGEQFF.

The chain joins TRBV7-9 to TRBJ1-2, with 8 positions matching TRBD1. CDR1 and CDR2 (germline): SEHNR, FQNEAQ (reference sequence). V dropped 4 bases and J dropped 7; count of bases not matched to a gene: 14. The CDR3 totals 16 residues. In nucleotides, the CDR3 is TGTGCCAGCAGCTCCCGGACAGGGACGCATGTGGCTGGCTACACCTTC. It yields the protein CASSSRTGTHVAGYTF.

This clone was seen a single time. V usage is TRBV7-4 and J usage is TRBJ2-7; the D is unclear. This CDR3 is 13 amino acids long. Germline lookup yields CDR1 SGHVT and CDR2 SQSDAQ. V was pared by 3 bases and J by 0 bases, with 6 bases between. The CDR3 region has the DNA TGTGCCAGCAGCTTTAGAGGCTCCTACGAGCAGTACTTC. Its protein is CASSFRGSYEQYF.

The chain is built from TRBV5-6 and TRBJ1-1; possibly TRBD1 for D (5 bases). Germline assignment: CDR1 SGHDT and CDR2 YYEEEE. Deletions cut 4 bases from V and 4 bases from J, with 14 bases between. The CDR3 loop spans 14 amino acids. The CDR3 nucleotides read TGTGCCAGCAGCCCCTCCAGACAGTCCACTGAAGCTTTCTTT. Amino acids: CASSPSRQSTEAFF.

This clone was counted between two and nine times. Different DNA sequences within this sample yield the same CDR3. This chain uses TRBV28 with TRBJ1-6; D ambiguous. Trimming removed 6 bases from V and 0 bases from J, with 12 bases in between. The CDR3 covers 16 residues. Germline CDR1 reads MDHEN; CDR2 reads SYDVKM. The CDR3 loop reads CASSPGGSSYNSPLHF. Written as DNA, the CDR3 is TGTGCCAGCAGCCCGGGAGGAAGCTCCTATAATTCACCCCTCCACTTT.

V gene TRBV3-1 (or the pseudogene TRBV3-2) combines with J gene TRBJ1-1; 7 nucleotides agree with TRBD1. In germline, CDR1 is LGHDT, CDR2 YNNKEL (reference sequence). The CDR3 covers 14 residues. V was pared by 0 bases and J by 8 bases, with 6 bases of the junction left unmatched. CDR3 amino acids: CASSQDGGGLEAFF. DNA for the CDR3: TGTGCCAGCAGCCAAGACGGAGGGGGCCTGGAAGCTTTCTTT.